This is a list of T cell receptor beta chains from one sample in a study of control samples from healthy donors and cancer patients. The table came from immunoSEQ multiplex PCR; TCRdb's copy has only in-frame clones and leaves some out. The data contain 150,000 to 200,000 clones, about 90% of them seen just once; the ten biggest clones take up around 2%. Material: blood. All receptors come from a woman aged 40 to 50 in good health. The CDR3 runs from the conserved cysteine through the conserved F or W. The order of the fields is V gene, J gene, clone size, D gene, CDR3 protein, CDR3 DNA. A D gene is named only where the DNA matches it firmly. Rows may omit the clone size; those that give it use once, few, many or a size class.

v_gene: TRBV7-9; j_gene: TRBJ1-1; abundance: -; d_gene: -; CDR3aa: CASSAGQPEAFF; CDR3nt: TGTGCCAGCAGCGCGGGACAACCTGAAGCTTTCTTT
v_gene: TRBV6-5; j_gene: TRBJ2-7; abundance: -; d_gene: -; CDR3aa: CASGGAPTYEQYF; CDR3nt: TGTGCCAGCGGCGGGGCCCCAACCTACGAGCAGTACTTC
v_gene: TRBV29-1; j_gene: TRBJ2-7; abundance: once; d_gene: TRBD1; CDR3aa: CSVEGWTGEVREQYF; CDR3nt: TGCAGCGTTGAAGGGTGGACAGGGGAGGTTCGCGAGCAGTACTTC
v_gene: TRBV19; j_gene: TRBJ2-7; abundance: -; d_gene: TRBD2; CDR3aa: CASSMRVAGTYEQYF; CDR3nt: TGTGCCAGTAGTATGAGGGTAGCGGGAACCTACGAGCAGTACTTC
v_gene: TRBV18; j_gene: TRBJ1-2; abundance: -; d_gene: TRBD1; CDR3aa: CASSPLNRDRGGGYTF; CDR3nt: TGTGCCAGCTCACCTTTAAACCGGGACAGGGGCGGTGGCTACACCTTC
v_gene: TRBV4-1; j_gene: TRBJ1-1; abundance: -; d_gene: -; CDR3aa: CASSRTENTEAFF; CDR3nt: TGCGCCAGCAGCCGAACAGAGAACACTGAAGCTTTCTTT
v_gene: TRBV7-9; j_gene: TRBJ1-2; abundance: -; d_gene: -; CDR3aa: CASRGQAFYGYTF; CDR3nt: TGTGCCAGCAGGGGGCAGGCCTTCTATGGCTACACCTTC
v_gene: TRBV10-3; j_gene: TRBJ1-3; abundance: -; d_gene: TRBD1; CDR3aa: CAISETSGGSHSGNTIYF; CDR3nt: TGTGCCATCAGTGAGACTTCAGGGGGATCGCACTCTGGAAACACCATATATTTT
v_gene: TRBV7-9; j_gene: TRBJ2-3; abundance: -; d_gene: -; CDR3aa: CASRDLDTQYF; CDR3nt: TGTGCCAGCAGGGACTTAGATACGCAGTATTTT
v_gene: TRBV11-3; j_gene: TRBJ2-7; abundance: -; d_gene: -; CDR3aa: CASSTSSYEQYF; CDR3nt: TGTGCCAGCAGCACGAGCTCCTACGAGCAGTACTTC
v_gene: TRBV27; j_gene: TRBJ2-6; abundance: -; d_gene: -; CDR3aa: CASSSKPGTSAPSGANVLTF; CDR3nt: TGTGCCAGCAGTTCCAAGCCGGGGACATCCGCTCCCTCTGGGGCCAACGTCCTGACTTTC
v_gene: TRBV6-6; j_gene: TRBJ1-2; abundance: -; d_gene: -; CDR3aa: CASIPGTSNYGYTF; CDR3nt: TGTGCCAGCATTCCCGGGACTTCCAACTATGGCTACACCTTC
v_gene: TRBV11-1; j_gene: TRBJ1-2; abundance: -; d_gene: -; CDR3aa: CASSSWGSNVGGYTF; CDR3nt: TGTGCCAGCAGCTCATGGGGCAGCAACGTCGGTGGCTACACCTTC
v_gene: TRBV5-5; j_gene: TRBJ2-7; abundance: -; d_gene: -; CDR3aa: CASNLQGSSYEQYF; CDR3nt: TGTGCCAGCAACTTACAGGGCTCCTCCTACGAGCAGTACTTC
v_gene: TRBV7-9; j_gene: TRBJ2-7; abundance: -; d_gene: -; CDR3aa: CASSLDASSYEQYF; CDR3nt: TGTGCCAGCAGCTTAGATGCTTCCTCCTACGAGCAGTACTTC
v_gene: TRBV11-2; j_gene: TRBJ2-7; abundance: -; d_gene: -; CDR3aa: CASSSQGYEQYF; CDR3nt: TGTGCCAGCAGCTCACAGGGCTACGAGCAGTACTTC
v_gene: TRBV9; j_gene: TRBJ1-1; abundance: -; d_gene: -; CDR3aa: CASSEGGNTEAFF; CDR3nt: TGTGCCAGCAGCGAGGGGGGGAACACTGAAGCTTTCTTT
v_gene: TRBV2; j_gene: TRBJ2-7; abundance: once; d_gene: -; CDR3aa: CASSEGLAYEQYF; CDR3nt: TGTGCCAGCAGTGAAGGGCTAGCCTACGAGCAGTACTTC
v_gene: TRBV4-1; j_gene: TRBJ2-7; abundance: -; d_gene: -; CDR3aa: CASSHERGQAGHSYEQYF; CDR3nt: TGCGCCAGCAGCCATGAAAGGGGCCAGGCGGGGCACTCCTACGAGCAGTACTTC
v_gene: TRBV5-6; j_gene: TRBJ1-2; abundance: -; d_gene: TRBD1; CDR3aa: CASSVYSGTGIYGYTF; CDR3nt: TGTGCCAGCAGCGTCTACTCCGGGACAGGGATCTATGGCTACACCTTC
v_gene: TRBV5-4; j_gene: TRBJ1-1; abundance: once; d_gene: -; CDR3aa: CASSSLGHTEAFF; CDR3nt: TGTGCCAGCAGCTCCCTAGGGCACACTGAAGCTTTCTTT
v_gene: TRBV10-2; j_gene: TRBJ1-3; abundance: -; d_gene: -; CDR3aa: CASSAGEGNTIYF; CDR3nt: TGCGCCAGCAGTGCGGGCGAAGGAAACACCATATATTTT
v_gene: TRBV19; j_gene: TRBJ1-3; abundance: -; d_gene: -; CDR3aa: CASRDGKNTIYF; CDR3nt: TGTGCCAGTAGGGACGGCAAGAACACCATATATTTT
v_gene: TRBV6-6; j_gene: TRBJ1-6; abundance: -; d_gene: -; CDR3aa: CASSYGEESPLHF; CDR3nt: TGTGCCAGCAGTTATGGGGAAGAATCACCCCTCCACTTT
v_gene: TRBV7-9; j_gene: TRBJ2-3; abundance: -; d_gene: TRBD1; CDR3aa: CASSRGQGWDTQYF; CDR3nt: TGTGCCAGCAGCCGGGGACAGGGTTGGGATACGCAGTATTTT
v_gene: TRBV7-9; j_gene: TRBJ1-1; abundance: -; d_gene: -; CDR3aa: CASSLRVTEAFF; CDR3nt: TGTGCCAGCAGCCTCAGGGTCACTGAAGCTTTCTTT
v_gene: TRBV6-1; j_gene: TRBJ2-2; abundance: -; d_gene: TRBD2; CDR3aa: CASSEGPAGVTGELFF; CDR3nt: TGTGCCAGCAGTGAAGGCCCAGCGGGGGTAACCGGGGAGCTGTTTTTT
v_gene: TRBV3-1/TRBV3-2; j_gene: TRBJ2-3; abundance: -; d_gene: TRBD2; CDR3aa: CASSQGSGVLSSTDTQYF; CDR3nt: TGTGCCAGCAGCCAAGGCAGCGGGGTTTTATCTAGCACAGATACGCAGTATTTT
v_gene: TRBV28; j_gene: TRBJ1-1; abundance: once; d_gene: -; CDR3aa: CASSYPLEGTEAFF; CDR3nt: TGTGCCAGCAGTTACCCGTTAGAGGGCACTGAAGCTTTCTTT
v_gene: TRBV15; j_gene: TRBJ1-6; abundance: -; d_gene: -; CDR3aa: CATSRDRGGSPLHF; CDR3nt: TGTGCCACCAGCAGAGATAGGGGGGGGTCACCCCTCCACTTT
v_gene: TRBV18; j_gene: TRBJ2-4; abundance: -; d_gene: -; CDR3aa: CASSPSRDGAKNIQYF; CDR3nt: TGTGCCAGCTCACCTAGTAGGGATGGAGCCAAAAACATTCAGTACTTC
v_gene: TRBV5-4; j_gene: TRBJ2-3; abundance: -; d_gene: TRBD1; CDR3aa: CASSDGRTGAWGDTQYF; CDR3nt: TGTGCCAGCAGCGACGGGAGGACAGGGGCCTGGGGAGATACGCAGTATTTT
v_gene: TRBV18; j_gene: TRBJ2-7; abundance: once; d_gene: -; CDR3aa: CASSPWLVEWVAEQYF; CDR3nt: TGTGCCAGCTCACCTTGGCTAGTGGAATGGGTGGCCGAGCAGTACTTC
v_gene: TRBV19; j_gene: TRBJ2-1; abundance: -; d_gene: -; CDR3aa: CASSTPRESYNEQFF; CDR3nt: TGTGCCAGTAGTACCCCCAGGGAATCCTACAATGAGCAGTTCTTC
v_gene: TRBV2; j_gene: TRBJ1-6; abundance: once; d_gene: TRBD1; CDR3aa: CASSEVGQRNSPLHF; CDR3nt: TGTGCCAGCAGTGAAGTGGGACAGCGTAATTCACCCCTCCACTTT
v_gene: TRBV11-3; j_gene: TRBJ2-7; abundance: -; d_gene: -; CDR3aa: CASSGGPGTGSYEQYF; CDR3nt: TGTGCCAGCAGCGGGGGCCCCGGGACCGGCTCCTACGAGCAGTACTTC